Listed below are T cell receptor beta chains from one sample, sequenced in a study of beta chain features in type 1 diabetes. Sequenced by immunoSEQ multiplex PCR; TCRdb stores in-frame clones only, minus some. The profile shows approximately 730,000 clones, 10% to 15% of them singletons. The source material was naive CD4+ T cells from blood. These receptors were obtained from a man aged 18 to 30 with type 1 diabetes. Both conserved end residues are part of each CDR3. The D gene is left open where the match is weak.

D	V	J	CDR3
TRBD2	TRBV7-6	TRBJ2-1	CASTLSTGGYNEQFF
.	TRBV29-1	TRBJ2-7	CSVLQGRDRLGEQYF
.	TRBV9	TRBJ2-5	CASSVGGNTEETQYF
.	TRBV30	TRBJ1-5	CAWSRQGGYQPQHF
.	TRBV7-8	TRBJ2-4	CASSLGWTQLAKNIQYF
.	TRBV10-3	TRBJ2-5	CAISDGTQETQYF
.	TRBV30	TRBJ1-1	CAWSVQAPTEAFF
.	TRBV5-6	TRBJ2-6	CASSWRGTGANVLTF
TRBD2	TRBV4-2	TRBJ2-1	CASSRLAGFNEQFF
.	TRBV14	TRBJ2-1	CASGRGFEQFF
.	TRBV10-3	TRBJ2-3	CAITGGATGADTQYF
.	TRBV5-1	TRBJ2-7	CASSLGRTTNYSYEQYF
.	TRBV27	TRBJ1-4	CASSPRLQRKLFF
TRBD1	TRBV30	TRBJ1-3	CAWTQGTGNTIYF
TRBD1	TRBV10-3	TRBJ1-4	CAISWDRLGEKLFF
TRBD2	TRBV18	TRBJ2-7	CASSPAGGTYEQYF
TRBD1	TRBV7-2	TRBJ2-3	CASSLAPGQGTDTQYF
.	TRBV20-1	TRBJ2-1	CSARDLPEQFF
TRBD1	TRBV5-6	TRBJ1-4	CASSSGQGDEKLFF
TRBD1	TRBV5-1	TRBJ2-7	CASSPGGGQGKDEQYF
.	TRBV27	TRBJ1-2	CASSFNTGGEGYTF
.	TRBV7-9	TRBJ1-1	CASSLAQGNTEAFF
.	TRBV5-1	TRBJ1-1	CASSFSGNTEAFF
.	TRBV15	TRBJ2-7	CATSRDGEQYF
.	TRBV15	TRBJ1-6	CATSRDRGNNSPLHF
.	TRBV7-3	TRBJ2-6	CATREGAGANVLTF
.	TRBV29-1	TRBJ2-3	CSVDSFPLTDTQYF
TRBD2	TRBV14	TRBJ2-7	CASSQNSGLASREQYF
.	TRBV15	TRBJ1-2	CATSRDGAHYGYTF
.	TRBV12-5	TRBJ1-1	CASGLEENTEAFF
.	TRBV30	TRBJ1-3	CARGIPGNTIYF
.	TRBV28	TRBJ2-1	CASTEFSYNEQFF
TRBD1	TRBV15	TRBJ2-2	CATGPGQGIGGELFF
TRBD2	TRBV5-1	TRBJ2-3	CASSTRLAVADTQYF
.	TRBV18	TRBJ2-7	CASSPGHEQYF
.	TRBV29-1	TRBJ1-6	CSVVVEGEGSPLHF